These 10 T cell receptor beta chains originate from one sample sequenced in a study of long-term antiretroviral therapy in people with HIV. Survey-level resolution applied to immunoSEQ assay v3.0. TCRdb keeps only in-frame clones here, not all; method: immunoSEQ multiplex PCR. The sample carries 20,000 to 25,000 clones, around 81% recorded once. The starting material was unsorted PBMCs, obtained 1.6 years after starting antiretroviral therapy. Receptor source: a man aged 40-49 years with HIV.

The chain links TRBV9 to TRBJ2-2; 7 bases are shared with TRBD1. CDR1 SGDLS and CDR2 YYNGEE come from the germline V gene. After removal of 0 bases from V and 4 bases from J, the junction contained 3 bases not matched to a gene. This CDR3 region has 15 residues. DNA for the CDR3: TGTGCCAGCAGCGTAGAGGGGGCAGGCACCGGGGAGCTGTTTTTT. Translated, it gives CASSVEGAGTGELFF.

The J gene is TRBJ2-1, the V gene TRBV4-1; no reliable D call. Per germline, CDR1 MGHRA and CDR2 YSYEKL. The CDR3 is made up of 18 amino acids. V was cut by 1 base and J by 9 bases, with 25 bases left in between. The CDR3 region is CASSQGHLRRQNTREQFF. CDR3 nucleotide sequence: TGCGCCAGCAGCCAAGGCCACCTCAGGCGGCAGAACACACGTGAGCAGTTCTTC.

V usage is TRBV6-1 and J usage is TRBJ1-5; the D gene is possibly TRBD1 (5 bases). Germline V lookup: CDR1 MNHNS, CDR2 SASEGT. This CDR3 is built from 11 residues. Between the trimmed V and J ends, which lost 4 bases and 7 bases, there was a span of 5 bases. The CDR3 DNA is TGTGCCAGCAGTGGGACACAGCCCCAGCATTTT. This translates into CASSGTQPQHF.

V usage is TRBV10-2 and J usage is TRBJ2-5; TRBD1 agrees at 9 bases. The CDR3 has 14 amino acids. The germline V gene has CDR1 WSHSY and CDR2 SAAADI. V lost 6 bases and J lost 5; bases outside the gene matches: 7. CDR3 region: CASRRTGEQETQYF. CDR3 DNA: TGCGCCAGCAGAAGGACAGGGGAGCAGGAGACCCAGTACTTC.

This chain connects TRBV18 to TRBJ1-1, with TRBD1 matching 7 bases. J lost 4 bases, V lost 3 bases, and 5 bases had no gene match. The CDR3 length is 14 residues. Germline CDR1 is KGHSH and CDR2 is LQKENI. CDR3 sequence (DNA): TGTGCCAGCTCACCTGACAGGGCGAGCACTGAAGCTTTCTTT. This sequence encodes CASSPDRASTEAFF. Based on the CDR3 plus reference TRBV18 and TRBJ1-1, the full variable domain is NAGVMQNPRHLVRRRGQEARLRCSPMKGHSHVYWYRQLPEEGLKFMVYLQKENIIDESGMPKERFSAEFPKEGPSILRIQQVVRGDSAAYFCASSPDRASTEAFFGQGTRLTVV.

J is TRBJ2-3 and V is TRBV2; tentatively, D is TRBD2 (5 bases). The V end lost 7 bases, the J end lost 3 bases, and 8 bases lay between the germline ends. The CDR3 loop spans 12 amino acids. Germline CDR1 SNHLY, CDR2 FYNNEI. CDR3: CASKVATDTQYF. For the CDR3, the DNA is TGTGCCAGCAAGGTAGCGACAGATACGCAGTATTTT. The variable domain in full, completed from reference TRBV2 and TRBJ2-3, reads EPEVTQTPSHQVTQMGQEVILRCVPISNHLYFYWYRQILGQKVEFLVSFYNNEISEKSEIFDDQFSVERPDGSNFTLKIRSTKLEDSAMYFCASKVATDTQYFGPGTRLTVL.

The V and J genes are TRBV7-9 and TRBJ2-7, with D possibly TRBD2 on 6 matching bases. Trimming left V 4 bases short and J 7 bases short, with 11 bases between. The CDR3 length is 12 residues. From germline, CDR1 is SEHNR and CDR2 FQNEAQ (reference sequence). CDR3 bases: TGTGCCAGCAGCTATACGGCGGGGGAGCAGTACTTC. Protein sequence: CASSYTAGEQYF. Supplemented by reference TRBV7-9 and TRBJ2-7, the full variable domain reads DTGVSQNPRHKITKRGQNVTFRCDPISEHNRLYWYRQTLGQGPEFLTYFQNEAQLEKSRLLSDRFSAERPKGSFSTLEIQRTEQGDSAMYLCASSYTAGEQYFGPGTRLTVT.

The genes are TRBV5-5 and TRBJ2-1, with no clear D. Germline loops: CDR1 SGHKS, CDR2 YYEKEE (reference sequence). This CDR3 has 12 amino acids. V was shortened by 4 bases and J by 4 bases, with 6 bases between the two germline ends. CDR3: CASSRIYNEQFF. CDR3 sequence (DNA): TGTGCCAGCAGCCGAATATACAATGAGCAGTTCTTC.

The chain employs TRBV11-2 and TRBJ2-3; D is uncertain. V shed 5 bases and J shed 8 bases, with 11 bases lying between them. The CDR3 totals 12 residues. Germline V gene sequence: CDR1 SGHAT, CDR2 FQNNGV. CDR3 amino acids: CASSHPRGTQYF. The DNA of the CDR3 is TGTGCCAGCAGCCACCCGCGAGGTACGCAGTATTTT. Full variable domain (missing parts from reference TRBV11-2 and TRBJ2-3): EAGVAQSPRYKIIEKRQSVAFWCNPISGHATLYWYQQILGQGPKLLIQFQNNGVVDDSQLPKDRFSAERLKGVDSTLKIQPAKLEDSAVYLCASSHPRGTQYFGPGTRLTVL.

This clone is a singleton in its sample. V is TRBV5-3 and J is TRBJ2-1; 8 positions agree with TRBD2. TRBV5-3 is designated an ORF whose function remains uncertain. The V gene end was trimmed by 4 bases and the J gene end by 4 bases; junction bases not matched to a gene: 7. The CDR3 has 15 residues. The CDR3 DNA reads TGTGCCAGAAGCACCGGACTAGCAGGATACAATGAGCAGTTCTTC. Translation: CARSTGLAGYNEQFF.